Listed here are 18 T cell receptor beta chains from one sample, sequenced in a study of shared clonotypes between healthy human individuals. Only in-frame clones appear in the TCRdb table, and some are missing; sequencing was by immunoSEQ multiplex PCR. The repertoire holds about 480,000 clones, around 79% seen once, with under 15% in the top ten. Input material: PBMCs. These receptors were collected from a middle-aged woman in good health. Some clones in this sample may be carry-over from other donors' samples.

The chain employs TRBV5-6 and TRBJ1-2; 7 positions agree with TRBD1. The V segment lost 0 bases and the J segment 6 bases; nucleotides outside the gene matches: 8. The CDR3 length is 15 residues. CDR1 is SGHDT and CDR2 is YYEEEE in the germline V gene. CDR3 region: CASSLAQTGYHGYTF. Written as DNA, the CDR3 is TGTGCCAGCAGCTTGGCCCAGACAGGGTATCATGGCTACACCTTC.

V is TRBV5-6 and J is TRBJ2-2; 9 nucleotides align to TRBD2. V was clipped by 2 bases and J by 7 bases; unmatched bases: 9. From germline, CDR1 is SGHDT and CDR2 YYEEEE. CDR3 length: 16 amino acids. The CDR3 region is CASSLRSGSVFGELFF. The CDR3 nucleotides read TGTGCCAGCAGCTTACGTAGCGGGAGTGTGTTCGGGGAGCTGTTTTTT. Full variable domain (rest looked up from reference TRBV5-6 and TRBJ2-2): DAGVTQSPTHLIKTRGQQVTLRCSPKSGHDTVSWYQQALGQGPQFIFQYYEEEERQRGNFPDRFSGHQFPNYSSELNVNALLLGDSALYLCASSLRSGSVFGELFFGEGSRLTVL.

This chain's CDR3 is CASSQGVSSTDTQYF. CDR3 sequence (DNA): TGTGCCAGCAGCCAAGGCGTTAGCAGCACAGATACGCAGTATTTT. The chain uses TRBV14 and TRBJ2-3; D is unclear. CDR3 length: 15 residues. Germline V gives CDR1 SGHDN, CDR2 FVKESK. The ends were cut back, 1 base at V and 0 bases at J, with 8 bases in the middle. Full variable domain (rest looked up from reference TRBV14 and TRBJ2-3): EAGVTQFPSHSVIEKGQTVTLRCDPISGHDNLYWYRRVMGKEIKFLLHFVKESKQDESGMPNNRFLAERTGGTYSTLKVQPAELEDSGVYFCASSQGVSSTDTQYFGPGTRLTVL.

The chain carries TRBV7-8 and TRBJ2-7; TRBD2 matches at 11 bases. CDR3 length: 16 residues. Trimming cost V 5 bases and J 0 bases; bases outside gene matches: 6. Germline V CDR1 and CDR2: SGHVS, FQNEAQ. The CDR3 nucleotides are TGTGCCAGCAGCGTAACTAGCGGGAGAAACTCCTACGAGCAGTACTTC. This gives the protein CASSVTSGRNSYEQYF.

This sequence joins TRBV7-2 and TRBJ2-7; D gene uncertain. Germline CDR1 and CDR2: SGHTA and FQGNSA. Trimming left V 1 base short and J 4 bases short, with 11 bases between. This CDR3 is 14 amino acids long. CDR3 nucleotides: TGTGCCAGCAGCTTAGGTGGCCTAGGGTACGAGCAGTACTTC. Protein sequence: CASSLGGLGYEQYF.

This chain uses TRBV6-5 with TRBJ2-7, with D possibly matching TRBD1 (6 bases). The germline gives CDR1 MNHEY, CDR2 SVGAGI. Trimming removed 0 bases at V and 7 bases at J, with 16 bases between. The CDR3 loop spans 15 amino acids. CDR3: CASSYSMDSFSEQYF. The CDR3, as DNA: TGTGCCAGCAGTTACTCGATGGACAGTTTTTCTGAGCAGTACTTC.

CDR3 protein: CASSLIRVSSYEQYF. CDR3 in DNA: TGTGCCAGCAGTTTAATAAGGGTAAGCTCCTACGAGCAGTACTTC. The rearrangement joins TRBV27 to TRBJ2-7; D unclear. The CDR3 runs 15 residues. V lost 2 bases and J lost 0, with 11 bases in between. Germline loops: CDR1 MNHEY, CDR2 SMNVEV (reference sequence).

This clone ranks as medium-sized (0.01 to 0.1%). One junction end does not reproduce the germline sequence, and a read error may be involved. The V gene is TRBV11-2, the J gene TRBJ2-7; 10 bases map to TRBD2. CDR1 and CDR2 from the germline V gene are SGHAT and FQNNGV. This CDR3 is built from 17 residues. The CDR3 nucleotides are TGTGCCAGCAGCATAGAACTAGCGGGGAGTGGGAGGGACGAGCAGTACTTC. It translates to CASSIELAGSGRDEQYF.

This chain uses TRBV6-5 with TRBJ1-5; 8 bases fit TRBD1. The germline CDR1 and CDR2 sequences are MNHEY and SVGAGI. Germline trimming cut 6 bases from V and 2 bases from J; bases unmatched to any gene: 6. The CDR3 covers 15 residues. This CDR3 is CASSPDRGGNQPQHF. CDR3 bases: TGTGCCAGCAGCCCCGACAGGGGAGGCAATCAGCCCCAGCATTTT.

The gene calls are TRBV5-4 and TRBJ2-7, with TRBD1 identical over 11 bases. The germline gives CDR1 SGHNT, CDR2 YYREEE (reference sequence). With V trimmed by 4 bases and J by 5 bases, 8 bases remained unmatched. The CDR3 consists of 15 residues. The CDR3 region is CASSPRGGQGDEQYF. The CDR3 DNA follows: TGTGCCAGCAGCCCTCGCGGGGGACAGGGGGACGAGCAGTACTTC.

This chain connects TRBV13 to TRBJ1-4, with D hard to call. The V gene lost 5 bases and the J gene lost 11 bases, with 18 bases spanning the gap. The CDR3 consists of 14 residues. CDR1 and CDR2 (germline): PRHDT, FYEKMQ (reference sequence). CDR3 coding DNA: TGTGCCAGCAGCCTCAAAGGACCGGCGGGGAAACTGTTTTTT. It translates to CASSLKGPAGKLFF.

J is TRBJ2-5 and V is TRBV5-4; D gene ambiguous. This CDR3 contains 16 residues. CDR1 SGHNT and CDR2 YYREEE come from the germline V gene (reference sequence). Trimming removed 0 bases at V and 4 bases at J, with 16 bases between. CDR3 region: CASSLASGPPTETQYF. The CDR3 DNA follows: TGTGCCAGCAGCTTGGCCTCCGGTCCCCCGACAGAGACCCAGTACTTC.

The gene calls are TRBV7-3 and TRBJ2-3; 8 nucleotides line up with TRBD2. CDR3 length: 15 amino acids. Germline assignment: CDR1 SGHTA and CDR2 FQGTGA. The ends lost 5 bases at V and 3 bases at J; junction bases unmatched: 7. The CDR3 DNA follows: TGTGCCAGCAGCCCCAGCGGGAGTATAACAGATACGCAGTATTTT. It yields the protein CASSPSGSITDTQYF.

The rearrangement joins TRBV7-8 to TRBJ1-5; the D is unclear. The germline V and J ends were trimmed by 1 base and 11 bases, with 18 bases remaining between them. This CDR3 comprises 15 residues. Germline V CDR1 and CDR2: SGHVS, FQNEAQ. The CDR3 DNA follows: TGTGCCAGCAGCTTAGTCCGGGGTCCCAATTCGGCCCAGCATTTT. Translated: CASSLVRGPNSAQHF.

The gene calls are TRBV6-6 and TRBJ2-7, with 7 positions matching TRBD1. The CDR3 loop spans 15 amino acids. J gave up 2 bases and V 5 bases, and 9 bases lay outside the gene matches. From germline, CDR1 is MNHNY and CDR2 SVGAGI (reference sequence). In DNA form, the CDR3 reads TGTGCCAGCAGTACATCCTACAGGGGAGCCTACGAGCAGTACTTC. Its translation is CASSTSYRGAYEQYF.

CDR3 coding DNA: TGTGCCATCAGCCCCGGACTAGCCCAGGGGTACGAGCAGTACTTC. This gives the protein CAISPGLAQGYEQYF. The rearrangement links TRBV10-3 to TRBJ2-7; 8 positions agree with TRBD2. Germline V gene sequence: CDR1 ENHRY, CDR2 SYGVKD. Trimming at V came to 6 bases and at J to 4 bases, leaving 11 bases not matched to a gene. The CDR3 is 15 amino acids.

The chain links TRBV5-4 to TRBJ1-4; weak D call: TRBD1 (6 bases). The CDR3 has 15 residues. The V gene lost 1 base and the J gene lost 8 bases, with 15 bases spanning the gap. Germline assignment: CDR1 SGHNT and CDR2 YYREEE (reference sequence). The CDR3, as DNA: TGTGCCAGCAGCTTGCAAGGGGGGGGAATGGAAAAACTGTTTTTT. It translates to CASSLQGGGMEKLFF.

The J gene is TRBJ1-4, the V gene TRBV9, with D uncertain. The CDR3 consists of 14 residues. Deletions cut 5 bases from V and 6 bases from J, with 14 bases between. The germline V gene has CDR1 SGDLS and CDR2 YYNGEE. CDR3 sequence (DNA): TGTGCCAGCAGTACGGTGGGAGAGGATGAAAAACTGTTTTTT. It codes for CASSTVGEDEKLFF.